Here is one TCR beta chain with its context. No antigen is known for it. No much larger clone is present one base from it, and per-base qualities are unavailable. TCRbeta CDR3 regions were sequenced with the immunoSEQ Assay. After extraction, genomic DNA underwent amplification by bias-controlled multiplex PCR, followed by high-throughput sequencing. Turning to the authors' computational methods: To quantify the absolute abundance of each unique TCRbeta CDR3 region, sequences were collapsed and filtered. T cell fraction was estimated by normalizing TCRbeta template counts to usable DNA, with usable DNA measured through amplification of reference genes found in all nucleated cells. Repertoire TCRs were annotated as SARS-CoV-2-specific by exact matching of V gene, CDR3 amino acid sequence and J gene to a known reactive TCR set. The reference SARS-CoV-2 TCR set came from MIRA and was filtered for enrichment in COVID-19-positive ImmuneCODE repertoires, removing public or cross-reactive TCRs. Based on the MIRA antigens, annotated TCRs were further analysed at the level of specific ORF or position within ORF. Depth was the summed frequency of annotated unique rearrangements, while breadth was defined as annotated unique rearrangements over total unique productive rearrangements. Two-sided Wilcoxon rank-sum tests were used to compare TCR breadth between groups. In TCRdb, the immuneACCESS table is reduced to in-frame sequences with V and J assigned. These tables do not hold every clone; where another copy was compared, an unresolved V gene accounts for under half, and the others remain unexplained. The D gene and trimming were derived from the DNA, and the V and J assignments and clone size from that table. This sample is represented by under 550,000 clones; approximately 87% of them were singletons. Of the sample, around 3.6% falls within the top ten clones.

Cut back by 1 base and 6 bases, the V and J ends lie 10 bases apart. The CDR3 contains 14 residues, cysteine and phenylalanine counted. Of all the DNA, just the CDR3 is kept, 42 bases in frame from base 1. According to the germline V gene (reference sequence), CDR1 reads SGHNT and CDR2 reads YYREEE. This sample stems from a study of Ad26.COV2.S vaccination and SARS-CoV-2 variants (dated by TCRdb to the early 2020s). Describing the broader study: Vaccine-arm donors were drawn from COV1001, a multicentre, randomized, double-blind, placebo-controlled phase I-IIa trial of Ad26.COV2.S in healthy adults. Ad26.COV2.S was administered intramuscularly at 5 x 10^10 or 1 x 10^11 viral particles, either as a single shot or as two shots given 56 days apart. The specificity and breadth of SARS-CoV-2-reactive T cell receptors after Ad26.COV2.S vaccination were assessed by TCRbeta repertoire sequencing. The TCR-sequenced set comprised approximately 30 samples: around 20 Ad26.COV2.S vaccine recipients, 5 placebo recipients and 8 SARS-CoV-2 convalescent individuals. Participants in the trial were split at random into five groups of five each, receiving low-dose or high-dose Ad26.COV2.S once or twice, or else placebo on both occasions. Investigators did not know the trial group allocation while performing experiments and assessing outcomes.

This specimen's treatment or condition label, per the study, means: 19 received Ad26.COV2.S at low or high dose, single or two shots; roughly five received placebo; per-sample allocation not given. Repertoires of vaccine and placebo recipients were sequenced from samples taken on day 63 after the first injection. Between 29 July and 7 August 2020, Cohort 1b enrolled 25 adults aged 18-55 years at one site in Boston, USA. Ad26.COV2.S was a replication-incompetent adenovirus type 26 vector expressing a prefusion-stabilized SARS-CoV-2 spike protein from the original Wuhan strain. The full study reports these points: After vaccination, spike-specific CD8+ and CD4+ T cell responses were reported to show substantial breadth. Non-spike TCR breadth was comparable between vaccine and placebo recipients, consistent with the vaccine containing only spike. Compared with placebo recipients, Ad26.COV2.S recipients showed higher spike-specific TCR breadth (P = 0.0014). The study was not powered to compare responses between vaccine doses or regimens. The authors noted that total T cell responses may have been underestimated by the TCR breadth and depth analyses.

This receptor was identified in a person between 18 and 59 years old who received the Ad26.COV2.S COVID-19 vaccine or a placebo. Recombination connected TRBV5-4 to TRBJ1-4, with a tentative D gene TRBD1 over 6 matching bases. Sequences were derived from peripheral blood, sampled in a trial of Ad26.COV2.S vaccine versus placebo. The nucleotide sequence is given as TGTGCCAGCAGCTTGTACAGGGCGGATGAAAAACTGTTTTTT. This codes for CASSLYRADEKLFF. Supplemented by the reference TRBV5-4 and TRBJ1-4 proteins around the CDR3, the complete variable domain is ETGVTQSPTHLIKTRGQQVTLRCSSQSGHNTVSWYQQALGQGPQFIFQYYREEENGRGNFPPRFSGLQFPNYSSELNVNALELDDSALYLCASSLYRADEKLFFGSGTQLSVL.